A single sample gave rise to the 21 T cell receptor beta chains below, sequenced in a study of technical replicates of blood from a few donors (TCRdb year 2017). Library preparation employed the immunoSEQ multiplex PCR assay. TCRdb took this table from immuneACCESS and kept in-frame rearrangements with V and J called. Such tables lack part of the clones; where checked against another copy, unresolved V genes explain under half of the gap, and the rest is unexplained. For this sample the table gives 40,000 to 60,000 clones, of which 70% to 90% were detected only once. Together, the top ten hold 5.6% of the sample. Sequences were obtained from PBMCs. These receptors were collected from a human donor in good health. Some clones in this sample may be carry-over from other donors' samples.

The gene calls are TRBV5-1 and TRBJ2-7, with D perhaps matching TRBD1 (5 bases). The V end was cut by 4 bases, the J end by 4 bases, with 9 bases between. CDR1 SGHRS and CDR2 YFSETQ come from the germline V gene. The CDR3 length is 12 residues. CDR3 region: CASSTAGYEQYF. Written as DNA, the CDR3 is TGCGCCAGCAGCACTGCAGGGTACGAGCAGTACTTC.

CDR3 loop: CASNLAGGVGTDTQYF. The CDR3 DNA reads TGTGCCAGCAACCTGGCGGGGGGAGTCGGCACAGATACGCAGTATTTT. The chain recombines TRBV9 with TRBJ2-3; 8 bases fit TRBD2. With V trimmed by 6 bases and J by 1 base, 10 bases remained unmatched. CDR1 is SGDLS and CDR2 is YYNGEE in the germline V gene. The length of the CDR3 is 16 residues. Variable domain in full (rest from reference TRBV9 and TRBJ2-3): DSGVTQTPKHLITATGQRVTLRCSPRSGDLSVYWYQQSLDQGLQFLIQYYNGEERAKGNILERFSAQQFPDLHSELNLSSLELGDSALYFCASNLAGGVGTDTQYFGPGTRLTVL.

The chain recombines TRBV7-8 with TRBJ2-7; 9 bases match TRBD1. Per the germline V gene, CDR1 is SGHVS and CDR2 is FQNEAQ. Germline trimming cut 5 bases from V and 0 bases from J; bases unmatched to any gene: 5. The CDR3 contains 15 residues. Here the CDR3 DNA reads TGTGCCAGCAGCCCGGGGGACAGGGACTCCTACGAGCAGTACTTC. Its protein product is CASSPGDRDSYEQYF. The variable domain in full, completed from reference TRBV7-8 and TRBJ2-7, reads GAGVSQSPRYKVAKRGQDVALRCDPISGHVSLFWYQQALGQGPEFLTYFQNEAQLDKSGLPSDRFFAERPEGSVSTLKIQRTQQEDSAVYLCASSPGDRDSYEQYFGPGTRLTVT.

This rearrangement joins TRBV30 to TRBJ1-2; D uncertain. This CDR3 has 12 residues. CDR1 is GTSNPN, CDR2 SVGIG, per germline (reference sequence). Between the trimmed V and J ends, which lost 3 bases and 4 bases, there was a span of 9 bases. CDR3 nucleotide sequence: TGTGCCTGGAGCCGCGACTCCTATGGCTACACCTTC. It specifies CAWSRDSYGYTF.

The chain recombines TRBV29-1 with TRBJ2-5, with a weak D call TRBD1 (6 bases). The CDR3 contains 12 residues. The V gene's germline CDR1 is SQVTM and CDR2 ANQGSEA. Trimming stripped 6 bases from V and 5 bases from J, with 13 bases between. This chain's CDR3 is CSVRQVWETQYF. The CDR3 nucleotides are TGCAGCGTGCGACAGGTTTGGGAGACCCAGTACTTC.

The genes are TRBV6-5 and TRBJ1-6; perhaps TRBD1 as D (5 bases). CDR1 is MNHEY and CDR2 is SVGAGI in the germline V gene. The length of the CDR3 is 15 residues. V gave up 7 bases and J gave up 9 bases, with 19 bases separating them. The CDR3 DNA follows: TGTGCCAGCACCCAACGGCGCAGGGAGGGTTCACCCCTCCACTTT. Protein product: CASTQRRREGSPLHF.

This clone was seen once. The chain recombines TRBV11-2 with TRBJ2-3; 11 bases map to TRBD1. In germline, CDR1 is SGHAT, CDR2 FQNNGV. Unmatched junction bases numbered 3, after V lost 5 bases and J lost 5 bases. The CDR3 spans 14 residues. The DNA of the CDR3 is TGTGCCAGCAGCACAGGGACAGGGGGAGATACGCAGTATTTT. It translates to CASSTGTGGDTQYF.

This chain links TRBV4-2 with TRBJ2-1; 8 positions agree with TRBD2. Trimming cost V 0 bases and J 8 bases; bases outside gene matches: 6. CDR1 is LGHNA and CDR2 is YNFKEQ in the germline V gene. The length of the CDR3 is 15 residues. CDR3 amino acids: CASSQDKRGKDEQFF. The CDR3 nucleotides are TGTGCCAGCAGCCAAGATAAGCGGGGGAAGGATGAGCAGTTCTTC.

The chain carries TRBV7-2 and TRBJ1-5; 10 nucleotides line up with TRBD1. The germline CDR1 and CDR2 sequences are SGHTA and FQGNSA. The CDR3 is 14 amino acids. J lost 5 bases, V lost 9 bases, and 7 bases had no gene match. The CDR3: CARYSDRGYQPQHF. Written as DNA, the CDR3 is TGTGCCAGGTACTCGGACAGGGGGTATCAGCCCCAGCATTTT.

The V call is TRBV11-2, the J call TRBJ2-3; the match to TRBD2 covers 12 bases. CDR3 length: 15 amino acids. CDR1 is SGHAT, CDR2 FQNNGV, per germline. The J segment lost 7 bases and the V segment lost 4 bases, leaving 6 bases of the junction unmatched. CDR3 sequence (DNA): TGTGCCAGCAGCTCGACTAGCGGGAGTCCAAATACGCAGTATTTT. Translating it yields CASSSTSGSPNTQYF.

The chain employs TRBV21-1 and TRBJ1-5; TRBD1 is the table's D call and was not checked against the DNA. TRBV21-1 is a pseudogene locus. The CDR3 is made up of 13 amino acids. The CDR3 nucleotides read TGTGCCAGCAGCAATAATGGACAGTGGCCCCAGCATTTT. Translation: CASSNNGQWPQHF.

The genes are TRBV28 and TRBJ1-5; D unresolved. CDR1 and CDR2 from the germline V gene are MDHEN and SYDVKM. With 1 base removed from V and 0 bases from J, the gap between germline ends came to 13 bases. The CDR3 length is 17 residues. The CDR3 reads CASSLLGGDNSNQPQHF. The CDR3 DNA reads TGTGCCAGCAGTTTATTAGGAGGAGACAATAGCAATCAGCCCCAGCATTTT. Drawing the rest from reference TRBV28 and TRBJ1-5, the complete variable domain is DVKVTQSSRYLVKRTGEKVFLECVQDMDHENMFWYRQDPGLGLRLIYFSYDVKMKEKGDIPEGYSVSREKKERFSLILESASTNQTSMYLCASSLLGGDNSNQPQHFGDGTRLSIL.

This chain joins TRBV7-6 and TRBJ1-1; 7 positions agree with TRBD1. The CDR3 extends over 17 amino acids. Germline trimming cut 5 bases from V and 1 base from J; bases unmatched to any gene: 13. The germline gives CDR1 SGHVS, CDR2 FNYEAQ. CDR3 DNA: TGTGCCAGCAGCCAAAGAGGGGAGAGGGGGCGGAACACTGAAGCTTTCTTT. Translated: CASSQRGERGRNTEAFF. Combining the CDR3 with reference TRBV7-6 and TRBJ1-1 gives the whole variable domain GAGVSQSPRYKVTKRGQDVALRCDPISGHVSLYWYRQALGQGPEFLTYFNYEAQQDKSGLPNDRFSAERPEGSISTLTIQRTEQRDSAMYRCASSQRGERGRNTEAFFGQGTRLTVV.

The chain links TRBV5-1 to TRBJ2-3, with TRBD2 matching 10 bases. The germline V gene encodes CDR1 SGHRS and CDR2 YFSETQ. The length of the CDR3 is 16 residues. V lost 4 bases, J lost 7 bases, and 12 bases stayed unmatched. The CDR3 reads CASSGVLAGASNTQYF. CDR3 bases: TGCGCCAGCAGCGGCGTTCTAGCGGGGGCGTCAAATACGCAGTATTTT.

This chain joins TRBV11-1 and TRBJ2-3; 7 nucleotides match TRBD1. V trimming: 5 bases; J trimming: 0 bases; junction bases outside the gene matches: 5. This CDR3 is 15 amino acids long. Per germline, CDR1 SGHAT and CDR2 FQDESV (reference sequence). CDR3 protein: CASSRDRTSTDTQYF. The CDR3 nucleotides are TGTGCCAGCAGCCGGGACAGAACGAGCACAGATACGCAGTATTTT.

V gene TRBV5-1 combines with J gene TRBJ2-3; tentative D call: TRBD2 (5 bases). Germline loops: CDR1 SGHRS, CDR2 YFSETQ. This CDR3 contains 15 residues. Between the trimmed V and J ends, which lost 0 bases and 3 bases, there was a span of 11 bases. CDR3 DNA sequence: TGCGCCAGCAGCTTGGGAAGAGGGTTGACAGATACGCAGTATTTT. The encoded protein is CASSLGRGLTDTQYF.

The chain is built from TRBV10-3 and TRBJ2-7; 7 positions agree with TRBD1. Germline V gives CDR1 ENHRY, CDR2 SYGVKD. The V gene end was trimmed by 2 bases and the J gene end by 2 bases; junction bases not matched to a gene: 0. CDR3 length: 13 residues. The CDR3 DNA follows: TGTGCCATCAGTGAGCAGGGGGCCTACGAGCAGTACTTC. It is translated as CAISEQGAYEQYF.

This chain connects TRBV6-4 to TRBJ1-2; 7 nucleotides line up with TRBD1. Germline CDR1 MRHNA, CDR2 SNTAGT. V dropped 2 bases and J dropped 8; count of bases not matched to a gene: 5. The CDR3 is 13 amino acids. CDR3 sequence: CASSDLQGTGYTF. CDR3 nucleotides: TGTGCCAGCAGTGACCTACAGGGGACGGGCTACACCTTC.

The chain combines TRBV7-9 with TRBJ2-7; 8 bases match TRBD2. There are 14 residues in the CDR3. From germline, CDR1 is SEHNR and CDR2 FQNEAQ (reference sequence). With V trimmed by 3 bases and J by 1 base, 2 bases remained unmatched. The CDR3 is CASSFSGTSYEQYF. The CDR3, as DNA: TGTGCCAGCAGCTTTAGCGGGACTTCCTACGAGCAGTACTTC.

As regards this clone: Its ends do not fully match the called genes, so a read error is possible. The rearrangement joins TRBV6-1 to TRBJ2-1, with D tentatively TRBD2 (5 bases). Germline-derived CDR1 and CDR2 are MNHNS and SASEGT. The length of the CDR3 is 15 residues. The CDR3 loop is CASRRAGSSYNKQFF. The DNA of the CDR3 is TGTGCCAGCAGGCGCGCGGGTAGCTCCTACAATAAGCAGTTCTTC.

The chain couples TRBV6-4 to TRBJ2-1; D perhaps matches TRBD1 (5 bases). The germline CDR1 and CDR2 sequences are MRHNA and SNTAGT. There are 15 residues in the CDR3. V was pared by 2 bases and J by 0 bases, with 8 bases between. For the CDR3, the DNA is TGTGCCAGCAGTGACGACAGTGACTCCTACAATGAGCAGTTCTTC. Translating gives CASSDDSDSYNEQFF.